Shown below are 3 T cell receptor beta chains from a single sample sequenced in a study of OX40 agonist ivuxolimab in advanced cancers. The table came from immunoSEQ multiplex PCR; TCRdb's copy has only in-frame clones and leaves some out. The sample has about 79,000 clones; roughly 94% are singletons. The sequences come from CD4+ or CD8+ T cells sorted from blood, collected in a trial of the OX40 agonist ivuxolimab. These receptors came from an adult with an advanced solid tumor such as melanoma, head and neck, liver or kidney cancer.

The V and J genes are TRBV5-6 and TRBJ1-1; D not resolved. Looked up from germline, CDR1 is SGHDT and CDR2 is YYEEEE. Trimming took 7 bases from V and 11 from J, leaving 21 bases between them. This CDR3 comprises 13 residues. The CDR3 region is CASHFGYGELAFF. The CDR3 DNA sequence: TGTGCCAGCCACTTCGGGTACGGAGAGCTTGCTTTCTTT.

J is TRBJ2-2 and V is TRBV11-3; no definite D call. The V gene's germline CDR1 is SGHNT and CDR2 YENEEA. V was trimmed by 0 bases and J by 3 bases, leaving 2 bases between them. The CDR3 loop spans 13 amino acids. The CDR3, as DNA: TGTGCCAGCAGCTTAGAGGACACCGGGGAGCTGTTTTTT. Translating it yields CASSLEDTGELFF.

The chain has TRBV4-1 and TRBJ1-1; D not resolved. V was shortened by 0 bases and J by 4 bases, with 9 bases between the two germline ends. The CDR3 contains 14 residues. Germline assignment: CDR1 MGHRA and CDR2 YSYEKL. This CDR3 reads CASSQDPDSTEAFF. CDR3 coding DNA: TGCGCCAGCAGCCAAGATCCGGATTCCACTGAAGCTTTCTTT.